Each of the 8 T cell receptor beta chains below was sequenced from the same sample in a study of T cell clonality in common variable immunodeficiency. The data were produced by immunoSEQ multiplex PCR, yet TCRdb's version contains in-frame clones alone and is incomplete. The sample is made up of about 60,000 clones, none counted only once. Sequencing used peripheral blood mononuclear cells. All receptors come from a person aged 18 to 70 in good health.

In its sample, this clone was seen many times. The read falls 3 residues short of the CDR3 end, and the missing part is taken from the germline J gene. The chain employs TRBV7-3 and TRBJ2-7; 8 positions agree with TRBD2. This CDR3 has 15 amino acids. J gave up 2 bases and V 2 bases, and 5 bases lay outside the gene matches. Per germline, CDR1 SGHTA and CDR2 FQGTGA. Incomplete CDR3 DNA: TGTGCCAGCAGCTTAGGAGCGGGAGCGGCCTACGAG. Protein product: CASSLGAGAAYE. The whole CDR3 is CASSLGAGAAYEQYF.

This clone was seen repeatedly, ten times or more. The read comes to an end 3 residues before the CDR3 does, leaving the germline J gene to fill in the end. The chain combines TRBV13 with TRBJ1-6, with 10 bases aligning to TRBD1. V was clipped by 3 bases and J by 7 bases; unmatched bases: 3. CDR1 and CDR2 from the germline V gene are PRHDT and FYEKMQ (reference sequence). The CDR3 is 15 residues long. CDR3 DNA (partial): TGTGCCAGCAGCTTGTCGGACAGGGGGAATTCACCC. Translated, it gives CASSLSDRGNSP. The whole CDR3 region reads CASSLSDRGNSPLHF.

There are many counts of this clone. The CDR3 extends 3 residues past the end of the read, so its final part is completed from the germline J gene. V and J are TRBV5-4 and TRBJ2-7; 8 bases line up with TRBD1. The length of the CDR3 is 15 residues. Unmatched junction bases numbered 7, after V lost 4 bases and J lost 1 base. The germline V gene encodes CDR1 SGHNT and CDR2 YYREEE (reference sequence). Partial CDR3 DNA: TGTGCCAGCAGCCCCCGGGACAGGCAATCCTACGAG. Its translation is CASSPRDRQSYE. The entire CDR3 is CASSPRDRQSYEQYF.

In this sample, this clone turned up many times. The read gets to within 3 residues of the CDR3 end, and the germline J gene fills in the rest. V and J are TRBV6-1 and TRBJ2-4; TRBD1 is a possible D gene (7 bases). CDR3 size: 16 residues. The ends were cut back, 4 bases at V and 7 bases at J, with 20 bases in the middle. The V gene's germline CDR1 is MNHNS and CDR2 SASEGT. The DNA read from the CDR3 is TGTGCCAGCAGTGCCGCAGGGGGGTCGGGGAGTAACATT. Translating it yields CASSAAGGSGSNI. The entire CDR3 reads CASSAAGGSGSNIQYF.

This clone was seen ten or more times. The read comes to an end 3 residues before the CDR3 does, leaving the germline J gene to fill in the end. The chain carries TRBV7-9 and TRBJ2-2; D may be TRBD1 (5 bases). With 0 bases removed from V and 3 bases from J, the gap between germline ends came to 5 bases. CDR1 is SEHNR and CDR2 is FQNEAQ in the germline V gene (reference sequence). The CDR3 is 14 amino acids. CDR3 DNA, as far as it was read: TGTGCCAGCAGCTTAGCAGGGGACACCGGGGAG. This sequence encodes CASSLAGDTGE. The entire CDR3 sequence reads CASSLAGDTGELFF.

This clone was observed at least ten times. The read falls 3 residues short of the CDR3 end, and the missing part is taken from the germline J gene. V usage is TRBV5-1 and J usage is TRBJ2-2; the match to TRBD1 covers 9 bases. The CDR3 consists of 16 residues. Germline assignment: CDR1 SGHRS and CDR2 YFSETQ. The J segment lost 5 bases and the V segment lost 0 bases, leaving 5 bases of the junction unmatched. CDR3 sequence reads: CASSLAGQGGTGELFF. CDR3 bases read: TGCGCCAGCAGCTTGGCGGGACAGGGTGGAACCGGGGAG.

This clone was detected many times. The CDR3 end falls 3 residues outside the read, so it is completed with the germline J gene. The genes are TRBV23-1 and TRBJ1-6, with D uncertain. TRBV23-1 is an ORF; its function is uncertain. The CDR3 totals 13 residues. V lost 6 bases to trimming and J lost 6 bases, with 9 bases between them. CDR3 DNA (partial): TGCGCCAGCAGGAAGGGTGGTAATTCACCC. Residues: CASRKGGNSP. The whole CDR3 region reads CASRKGGNSPLHF.

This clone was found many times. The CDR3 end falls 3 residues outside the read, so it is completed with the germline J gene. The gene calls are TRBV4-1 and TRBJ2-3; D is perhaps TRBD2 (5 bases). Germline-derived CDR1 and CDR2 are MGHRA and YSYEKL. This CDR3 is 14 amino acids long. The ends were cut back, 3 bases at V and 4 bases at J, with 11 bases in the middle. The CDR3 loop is CASSQATRPDTQYF. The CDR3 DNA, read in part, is TGCGCCAGCAGCCAGGCAACTAGACCAGATACG.